Listed below are T cell receptor beta chains from one sample, sequenced in a study of T cell repertoires in aging, cancer and after chemotherapy. A single record per CDR3 protein comes from TCRdb applying MiXCR to the multiplex PCR reads. The sample holds around 13,000 distinct CDR3 sequences, roughly 35% seen once. Specimen: blood. Receptors were obtained from a human donor in good health. The donor label of this sample is uncertain. CDR3s include the opening cysteine and the closing phenylalanine or tryptophan. The order of the fields is V gene, J gene, CDR3 protein.

V gene: TRBV18
J gene: TRBJ1-5
CDR3 protein: CASSPEANQPQHF

V gene: TRBV11-3
J gene: TRBJ2-3
CDR3 protein: CASSSRTSGSTDTQYF

V gene: TRBV6-2/TRBV6-3
J gene: TRBJ1-2
CDR3 protein: CASTTAYHGQGQLRYTF

V gene: TRBV7-2
J gene: TRBJ2-1
CDR3 protein: CASSPSGGAMNEQFF

V gene: TRBV12-3/TRBV12-4
J gene: TRBJ2-4
CDR3 protein: CASRAGTLREDIQYF

V gene: TRBV12-3/TRBV12-4
J gene: TRBJ2-3
CDR3 protein: CASSPSRRESTDTQYF

V gene: TRBV6-1
J gene: TRBJ1-4
CDR3 protein: CASSEAPAREKLFF

V gene: TRBV12-3/TRBV12-4
J gene: TRBJ2-7
CDR3 protein: CASSPTPAYEQYF

V gene: TRBV5-4
J gene: TRBJ2-2
CDR3 protein: CASSSGTGGTGELFF

V gene: TRBV6-5
J gene: TRBJ2-1
CDR3 protein: CASSGTRLSYNEQFF

V gene: TRBV5-6
J gene: TRBJ2-3
CDR3 protein: CASSLDGGTDTQYF

V gene: TRBV12-3/TRBV12-4
J gene: TRBJ2-1
CDR3 protein: CASSLGDISVEQFF

V gene: TRBV5-1
J gene: TRBJ2-3
CDR3 protein: CASSPLTSKSTDTQYF

V gene: TRBV18
J gene: TRBJ2-3
CDR3 protein: CASSLREADTQYF

V gene: TRBV6-6
J gene: TRBJ2-5
CDR3 protein: CATAYGSRGETQYF

V gene: TRBV24-1
J gene: TRBJ1-5
CDR3 protein: CATRERGLSNQPQHF

V gene: TRBV6-5
J gene: TRBJ2-2
CDR3 protein: CASSEATGVGELFF

V gene: TRBV19
J gene: TRBJ1-1
CDR3 protein: CATQEVLGWDTEAFF

V gene: TRBV6-4
J gene: TRBJ2-3
CDR3 protein: CASSAGTSTDTQYF

V gene: TRBV19
J gene: TRBJ1-1
CDR3 protein: CASSILLDRNTEAFF

V gene: TRBV6-2/TRBV6-3
J gene: TRBJ2-3
CDR3 protein: CASSIASPTDTQYF

V gene: TRBV6-4
J gene: TRBJ2-3
CDR3 protein: CASSDQYLAGTSTDTQYF

V gene: TRBV29-1
J gene: TRBJ2-7
CDR3 protein: CSAEGQGVNEQYF

V gene: TRBV27
J gene: TRBJ2-3
CDR3 protein: CASSPIVSTDTQYF

V gene: TRBV6-9
J gene: TRBJ1-6
CDR3 protein: CASSYLIRDRVNSPLHF

V gene: TRBV19
J gene: TRBJ2-7
CDR3 protein: CASSIFFGRDEQYF

V gene: TRBV19
J gene: TRBJ2-5
CDR3 protein: CASSTRGGGRETQYF

V gene: TRBV11-3
J gene: TRBJ1-1
CDR3 protein: CAISESTDTTEAFF

V gene: TRBV6-6
J gene: TRBJ1-1
CDR3 protein: CASSPLNTEAFF

V gene: TRBV12-3/TRBV12-4
J gene: TRBJ2-3
CDR3 protein: CASSKRTSGSTDTQYF

V gene: TRBV5-6
J gene: TRBJ2-7
CDR3 protein: CASSTMSYEQYF

V gene: TRBV30
J gene: TRBJ2-7
CDR3 protein: CAWGQGVNEQYF

V gene: TRBV11-1
J gene: TRBJ1-1
CDR3 protein: CASNKGQGRNTEAFF

V gene: TRBV27
J gene: TRBJ2-3
CDR3 protein: CASSPGAASTDTQYF

V gene: TRBV12-3/TRBV12-4
J gene: TRBJ2-7
CDR3 protein: CASSSEKGGAGPTEQYF

V gene: TRBV27
J gene: TRBJ2-7
CDR3 protein: CASSSGSIYEQYF

V gene: TRBV27
J gene: TRBJ1-6
CDR3 protein: CASSPFPDLNSPLHF

V gene: TRBV6-1
J gene: TRBJ1-5
CDR3 protein: CASSSGHNQPQHF

V gene: TRBV6-2/TRBV6-3
J gene: TRBJ2-1
CDR3 protein: CASSPGEREYNEQFF